The 17 T cell receptor beta chains in this list originate from one sample, sequenced in a study of cytomegalovirus exposure and HLA in healthy donors. Using immunoSEQ multiplex PCR, the repertoire was profiled, and TCRdb retains in-frame clones only, with some absent. Seen here are nearly 110,000 clones, 88% observed once, and the top ten hold 1.5% to 2%. The material sequenced was PBMCs. The source is a woman in her late teens or twenties in good health and CMV-seropositive.

The sample holds a few counts of this clone. The V gene is TRBV7-2, the J gene TRBJ1-2; a possible D gene is TRBD1 (6 bases). Germline V gene sequence: CDR1 SGHTA, CDR2 FQGNSA. This CDR3 region has 14 residues. Trimming took 4 bases from V and 4 from J, leaving 13 bases between them. Written as DNA, the CDR3 is TGTGCCAGCAGCTACCTACAGGGAACCTATGGCTACACCTTC. It yields the protein CASSYLQGTYGYTF.

CDR3 DNA sequence: TGTGCCAGCAGTCCACCGGGACTACCTAGATACAATGAGCAGTTCTTC. Residues: CASSPPGLPRYNEQFF. The chain carries TRBV13 and TRBJ2-1; 7 positions agree with TRBD2. The V and J ends lost 6 bases and 4 bases, in that order; junction bases with no gene match: 12. Germline CDR1 is PRHDT and CDR2 is FYEKMQ (reference sequence). CDR3 length: 16 residues. Based on the CDR3 plus reference TRBV13 and TRBJ2-1, the full variable domain is AAGVIQSPRHLIKEKRETATLKCYPIPRHDTVYWYQQGPGQDPQFLISFYEKMQSDKGSIPDRFSAQQFSDYHSELNMSSLELGDSALYFCASSPPGLPRYNEQFFGPGTRLTVL.

The gene calls are TRBV27 and TRBJ2-3; D possibly corresponds to TRBD1 (5 bases). CDR3 length: 16 residues. V lost 2 bases, J lost 2 bases, and 14 bases lay in between. Germline V lookup: CDR1 MNHEY, CDR2 SMNVEV (reference sequence). CDR3 sequence: CASSLNSVQATDTQYF. CDR3 nucleotide sequence: TGTGCCAGCAGTTTAAATAGTGTACAGGCCACAGATACGCAGTATTTT.

The CDR3 sequence: CAWELGRANSSYEQYF. The CDR3, as DNA: TGTGCCTGGGAACTTGGGAGGGCAAACTCTTCCTACGAGCAGTACTTC. The genes are TRBV30 and TRBJ2-7, with 7 bases that match TRBD2. Germline V gives CDR1 GTSNPN, CDR2 SVGIG (reference sequence). V was clipped by 5 bases and J by 1 base; unmatched bases: 14. This CDR3 contains 16 residues.

The chain recombines TRBV4-1 with TRBJ1-4; 7 nucleotides match TRBD1. This CDR3 is 17 amino acids long. Losses at the gene ends were 1 base for V and 6 bases for J; bases not matched to a gene: 11. In germline, CDR1 is MGHRA, CDR2 YSYEKL. The CDR3, as DNA: TGCGCCAGCAGCCAAGGACAGGGTCTCAGCATGGATGAAAAACTGTTTTTT. Its translation: CASSQGQGLSMDEKLFF.

The sample holds one count of this clone. The chain joins TRBV11-3 to TRBJ1-5; D unclear. The germline gives CDR1 SGHNT, CDR2 YENEEA. Trimming cost V 3 bases and J 3 bases, with 9 bases left between them. CDR3 length equals 14 residues. CDR3: CASSFRIFNQPQHF. In DNA, the CDR3 is TGTGCCAGCAGCTTCAGGATATTCAATCAGCCCCAGCATTTT.

The chain couples TRBV27 to TRBJ1-2; 9 bases match TRBD1. Losses at the gene ends were 6 bases for V and 2 bases for J; bases not matched to a gene: 4. CDR3 length: 14 residues. Germline CDR1 and CDR2: MNHEY and SMNVEV (reference sequence). The CDR3 DNA follows: TGTGCCAGCAGACTCGACAGGGGGAACTATGGCTACACCTTC. The encoded protein is CASRLDRGNYGYTF.

The chain employs TRBV9 and TRBJ1-2; no firm D call. CDR3 size: 13 residues. Germline values: CDR1 SGDLS, CDR2 YYNGEE. V lost 6 bases and J 4 bases, leaving 13 bases between the germline ends. The DNA for the CDR3 is TGTGCCAGCACCCCGGGAGTTACCTATGGCTACACCTTC. Its translation: CASTPGVTYGYTF.

Comments on this clone: This same CDR3 is encoded by further DNA sequences in the sample. J is TRBJ1-1 and V is TRBV6-6, with unresolved D. The V gene's germline CDR1 is MNHNY and CDR2 SVGAGI (reference sequence). The CDR3 runs 12 residues. V was cut by 3 bases and J by 5 bases, with 7 bases left in between. The CDR3 loop reads CASSYPRTEAFF. The CDR3 region has the DNA TGTGCCAGCAGTTATCCCAGGACTGAAGCTTTCTTT.

The table lists this clone with a few counts. The chain is built from TRBV18 and TRBJ1-3; perhaps TRBD1 as D (5 bases). The ends were cut back, 0 bases at V and 5 bases at J, with 14 bases in the middle. The germline V gene has CDR1 KGHSH and CDR2 LQKENI. This CDR3 region has 16 residues. CDR3 loop: CASSPPQGGRRNTIYF. The CDR3 region has the DNA TGTGCCAGCTCACCACCTCAGGGAGGCCGAAGAAACACCATATATTTT. Based on the CDR3 plus reference TRBV18 and TRBJ1-3, the full variable domain is NAGVMQNPRHLVRRRGQEARLRCSPMKGHSHVYWYRQLPEEGLKFMVYLQKENIIDESGMPKERFSAEFPKEGPSILRIQQVVRGDSAAYFCASSPPQGGRRNTIYFGEGSWLTVV.

In its sample, this clone was seen a few times. The chain combines TRBV11-2 with TRBJ1-1, with no clear D. Looked up from germline, CDR1 is SGHAT and CDR2 is FQNNGV. Trimming took 7 bases from V and 4 from J, leaving 4 bases between them. The CDR3 extends over 10 amino acids. CDR3 DNA: TGTGCCAGCACCCTCACTGAAGCTTTCTTT. Its translation is CASTLTEAFF.

This clone was seen only once. The chain carries TRBV2 and TRBJ1-5; possibly TRBD1 for D (5 bases). Germline V gene data show CDR1 as SNHLY and CDR2 as FYNNEI. This CDR3 spans 13 amino acids. V shed 3 bases and J shed 7 bases, with 10 bases lying between them. The CDR3 reads CASSEGRGQPQHF. DNA for the CDR3: TGTGCCAGCAGTGAGGGTAGGGGCCAGCCCCAGCATTTT.

This chain connects TRBV19 to TRBJ2-7, with 7 bases aligning to TRBD1. Germline CDR1 and CDR2: LNHDA and SQIVND (reference sequence). V lost 5 bases and J lost 1; bases outside the gene matches: 8. There are 15 residues in the CDR3. The DNA of the CDR3 is TGTGCCAGTAGTCACCGGGACAGTCGGTCCTACGAGCAGTACTTC. It is translated as CASSHRDSRSYEQYF.

The gene calls are TRBV28 and TRBJ2-7; 15 bases are shared with TRBD2. The CDR3 length is 16 residues. Germline loops: CDR1 MDHEN, CDR2 SYDVKM. Germline trimming cut 6 bases from V and 4 bases from J; bases unmatched to any gene: 7. This CDR3 is CASSWTSGGASYEQYV. The CDR3 nucleotides read TGTGCCAGCAGCTGGACTAGCGGGGGGGCCTCTTACGAGCAGTACGTC.

The genes are TRBV28 and TRBJ1-2; TRBD1 matches at 11 bases. V was clipped by 3 bases and J by 9 bases; unmatched bases: 6. This CDR3 comprises 14 residues. From germline, CDR1 is MDHEN and CDR2 SYDVKM. The CDR3 region is CASSLVGQGVSYTF. The CDR3 DNA reads TGTGCCAGCAGTTTGGTGGGACAGGGGGTAAGCTACACCTTC.

This clone has just one count. The chain is built from TRBV4-1 and TRBJ2-7; 8 bases are shared with TRBD2. Trimming at V came to 1 base and at J to 3 bases, leaving 11 bases not matched to a gene. The germline V gene encodes CDR1 MGHRA and CDR2 YSYEKL. The CDR3 spans 17 residues. The CDR3 DNA sequence: TGCGCCAGCAGCCAAGGTTTTTCCGGGGGGGAAGACTACGAGCAGTACTTC. This codes for CASSQGFSGGEDYEQYF.

The CDR3 here is CASSLNAGVSETQYF. The DNA for the CDR3 is TGTGCCAGTAGCCTGAACGCGGGGGTATCAGAGACCCAGTACTTC. This chain links TRBV19 with TRBJ2-5, with 7 bases fitting TRBD2. Germline V CDR1 and CDR2: LNHDA, SQIVND (reference sequence). V was pared by 6 bases and J by 4 bases, with 11 bases of the junction left unmatched. The length of the CDR3 is 15 residues. The whole variable domain, remainder taken from reference TRBV19 and TRBJ2-5, is DGGITQSPKYLFRKEGQNVTLSCEQNLNHDAMYWYRQDPGQGLRLIYYSQIVNDFQKGDIAEGYSVSREKKESFPLTVTSAQKNPTAFYLCASSLNAGVSETQYFGPGTRLLVL.